This T cell receptor (beta chain) comes out of a study of neurological immune-mediated disorders. This clonotype showed up many times. MiXCR, run by TCRdb on the 5' RACE reads, gives a single entry per CDR3 protein. Seen here are tens of thousands of distinct CDR3 sequences, nearly 7.5% observed once, and the top ten hold around 4.5%. The sequence derives from a woman aged 40-49 years in good health. The sequencing sample was made of PBMCs.

The CDR3 spells CASSFFHPGQGGNSPLHF. CDR3 coding DNA: TGTGCCAGCAGTTTCTTCCATCCGGGACAGGGAGGAAATTCACCCCTCCACTTT. The chain carries TRBV27 and TRBJ1-6; TRBD1 agrees at 9 bases. The CDR3 length is 18 residues. V lost 3 bases to trimming and J lost 7 bases; unmatched junction nucleotides: 13. CDR1 is MNHEY, CDR2 SMNVEV, per germline (reference sequence).